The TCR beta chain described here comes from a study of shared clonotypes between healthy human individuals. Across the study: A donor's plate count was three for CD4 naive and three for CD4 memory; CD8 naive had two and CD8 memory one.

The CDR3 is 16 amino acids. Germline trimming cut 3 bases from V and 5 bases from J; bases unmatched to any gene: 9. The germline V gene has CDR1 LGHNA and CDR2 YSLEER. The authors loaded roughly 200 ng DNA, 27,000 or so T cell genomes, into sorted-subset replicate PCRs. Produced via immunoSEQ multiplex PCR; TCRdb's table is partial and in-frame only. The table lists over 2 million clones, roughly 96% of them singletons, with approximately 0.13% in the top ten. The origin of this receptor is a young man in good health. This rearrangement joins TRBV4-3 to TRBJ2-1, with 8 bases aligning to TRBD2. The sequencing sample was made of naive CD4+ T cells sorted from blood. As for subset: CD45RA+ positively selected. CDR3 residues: CASSHPGTRPHNEQFF. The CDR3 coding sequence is TGCGCCAGCAGCCACCCCGGGACTAGGCCTCACAATGAGCAGTTCTTC.